One sample yielded the 32 T cell receptor beta chains listed below, sequenced in a study of PD-L1 blockade in urothelial cancer. The protocol was immunoSEQ multiplex PCR, while the TCRdb copy is restricted to in-frame clones and leaves out a portion. The table has about 95,000 clones, nearly 90% seen once. Documented time point: pretreatment peripheral blood. Source: PBMCs, taken around atezolizumab (anti-PD-L1) treatment. These receptors all stem from a man aged 55 to 70 with urothelial cancer.

V gene TRBV7-2 combines with J gene TRBJ2-7, with 7 bases that match TRBD1. CDR3 length: 15 residues. Germline V CDR1 and CDR2: SGHTA, FQGNSA. V lost 3 bases to trimming and J lost 0 bases; unmatched junction nucleotides: 5. CDR3 bases: TGTGCCAGCAGCTTGTCCGGGACAGTCTCCTACGAGCAGTACTTC. Translation gives CASSLSGTVSYEQYF.

The rearrangement joins TRBV27 to TRBJ2-3, with 12 nucleotides matching TRBD2. CDR1 and CDR2 (germline): MNHEY, SMNVEV (reference sequence). This CDR3 has 17 amino acids. Losses at the gene ends were 8 bases for V and 0 bases for J; bases not matched to a gene: 9. CDR3 in amino acids: CASPTSGTSGSTDTQYF. The CDR3 DNA follows: TGTGCCAGCCCAACCTCCGGGACTAGCGGGAGCACAGATACGCAGTATTTT.

The chain carries TRBV27 and TRBJ2-2; D is uncertain. With 10 bases removed from V and 4 bases from J, the gap between germline ends came to 22 bases. Germline CDR1 is MNHEY and CDR2 is SMNVEV (reference sequence). The CDR3 length is 16 residues. The CDR3 region is CATSIFSAEPTGELFF. Written as DNA, the CDR3 is TGTGCCACCTCGATTTTTTCGGCGGAACCCACCGGGGAGCTGTTTTTT.

The chain links TRBV28 to TRBJ2-7, with a tentative D call TRBD1 (6 bases). Germline V lookup: CDR1 MDHEN, CDR2 SYDVKM. Between the trimmed V and J ends, which lost 6 bases and 3 bases, there was a span of 15 bases. CDR3 length: 14 residues. CDR3 bases: TGTGCCAGCAGGACCTCCGGGACATTCTACGAGCAGTACTTC. This encodes CASRTSGTFYEQYF.

This clone was counted once. The V call is TRBV9, the J call TRBJ2-5; TRBD1 aligns across 11 bases. The V segment lost 0 bases and the J segment 4 bases; nucleotides outside the gene matches: 5. Germline values: CDR1 SGDLS, CDR2 YYNGEE. This CDR3 region has 16 residues. In DNA, the CDR3 is TGTGCCAGCAGCGTAGCCCGGACAGGGGGCACAGAGACCCAGTACTTC. This codes for CASSVARTGGTETQYF. Supplemented by reference TRBV9 and TRBJ2-5, the full variable domain reads DSGVTQTPKHLITATGQRVTLRCSPRSGDLSVYWYQQSLDQGLQFLIQYYNGEERAKGNILERFSAQQFPDLHSELNLSSLELGDSALYFCASSVARTGGTETQYFGPGTRLLVL.

Only one count was recorded for this clone. DNA for the CDR3: TGTGCCAGCCAGACTACCACAGATACGCAGTATTTT. It specifies CASQTTTDTQYF. The V call is TRBV27, the J call TRBJ2-3; the D gene is possibly TRBD2 (5 bases). This CDR3 spans 12 amino acids. The germline V and J ends were trimmed by 8 bases and 2 bases, with 8 bases remaining between them. CDR1 MNHEY and CDR2 SMNVEV come from the germline V gene (reference sequence).

V gene TRBV19 combines with J gene TRBJ2-7; the D gene is possibly TRBD1 (6 bases). V gave up 7 bases and J gave up 2 bases, with 15 bases separating them. CDR3 length: 14 amino acids. Per germline, CDR1 LNHDA and CDR2 SQIVND (reference sequence). Here the CDR3 reads CASNRQVGTYEQYF. The CDR3 bases are TGTGCCAGTAATAGACAGGTAGGGACCTACGAGCAGTACTTC.

This chain connects TRBV19 to TRBJ2-5; D is ambiguous. Germline V CDR1 and CDR2: LNHDA, SQIVND (reference sequence). V lost 3 bases to trimming and J lost 1 base, with 6 bases between them. The CDR3 has 13 residues. This chain's CDR3 is CASSMNFQETQYF. CDR3 nucleotide sequence: TGTGCCAGTAGTATGAACTTCCAAGAGACCCAGTACTTC.

The J gene is TRBJ2-5, the V gene TRBV11-2, with TRBD2 matching over 9 bases. The CDR3 extends over 16 amino acids. Germline CDR1 reads SGHAT; CDR2 reads FQNNGV. V was clipped by 5 bases and J by 4 bases; unmatched bases: 11. CDR3 sequence (DNA): TGTGCCAGCAGCACGCAGGGTGCGGGAGGGGGAGAGACCCAGTACTTC. Protein: CASSTQGAGGGETQYF. Based on the CDR3 plus reference TRBV11-2 and TRBJ2-5, the full variable domain is EAGVAQSPRYKIIEKRQSVAFWCNPISGHATLYWYQQILGQGPKLLIQFQNNGVVDDSQLPKDRFSAERLKGVDSTLKIQPAKLEDSAVYLCASSTQGAGGGETQYFGPGTRLLVL.

The chain recombines TRBV6-1 with TRBJ1-4; D is undetermined. The germline gives CDR1 MNHNS, CDR2 SASEGT. Trimming removed 1 base at V and 10 bases at J, with 16 bases between. This CDR3 contains 15 residues. The CDR3 coding sequence is TGTGCCAGCAGTGAAGACGCGCCAATTTCTGGAAAACTGTTTTTT. It specifies CASSEDAPISGKLFF.

The rearrangement joins TRBV7-3 to TRBJ2-2, with 8 bases identical to TRBD2. CDR3 length: 13 amino acids. Trimming cost V 5 bases and J 11 bases; bases outside gene matches: 7. Germline values: CDR1 SGHTA, CDR2 FQGTGA. The CDR3 reads CASSPPGGVELFF. For the CDR3, the DNA is TGTGCCAGCAGCCCACCGGGGGGGGTCGAGCTGTTTTTT. Looking up the rest from reference TRBV7-3 and TRBJ2-2 gives the full variable domain: GAGVSQTPSNKVTEKGKYVELRCDPISGHTALYWYRQSLGQGPEFLIYFQGTGAADDSGLPNDRFFAVRPEGSVSTLKIQRTERGDSAVYLCASSPPGGVELFFGEGSRLTVL.

The gene calls are TRBV7-5 and TRBJ1-2; the D call TRBD1 from the table was never checked on the DNA. TRBV7-5 is shown as a pseudogene. The CDR3 runs 15 residues. The CDR3 reads CVRSLVPGYLYGYTF. For the CDR3, the DNA is TGTGTCAGAAGCTTAGTACCAGGGTACCTGTATGGCTACACCTTC.

This sequence joins TRBV4-2 and TRBJ2-5; tentatively, D is TRBD2 (6 bases). Germline V gene data show CDR1 as LGHNA and CDR2 as YNFKEQ. V was pared by 0 bases and J by 5 bases, with 13 bases between. The CDR3 covers 15 residues. CDR3 residues: CASSQDQEGSETQYF. The CDR3 bases are TGTGCCAGCAGCCAAGATCAGGAGGGTTCGGAGACCCAGTACTTC.

V is TRBV6-5 and J is TRBJ2-7; D might be TRBD2 (5 bases). This CDR3 is built from 11 residues. V was cut by 0 bases and J by 11 bases, with 8 bases left in between. Germline loops: CDR1 MNHEY, CDR2 SVGAGI. The CDR3 here is CASSYSTTKYF. The CDR3 DNA sequence: TGTGCCAGCAGTTACTCGACTACGAAGTACTTC.

The chain has TRBV10-3 and TRBJ2-7, with 13 positions matching TRBD2. Germline CDR1 and CDR2: ENHRY and SYGVKD. There are 16 residues in the CDR3. With 2 bases clipped from V and 4 bases from J, the junction kept 5 bases outside the gene matches. The CDR3 nucleotides are TGTGCCATCAGTGAGGCTCTACTAGCGGGAGGGTACGAGCAGTACTTC. It translates to CAISEALLAGGYEQYF.

The chain has TRBV28 and TRBJ1-2; the D gene is possibly TRBD1 (6 bases). The CDR3 totals 13 residues. V was shortened by 7 bases and J by 4 bases, with 13 bases between the two germline ends. Looked up from germline, CDR1 is MDHEN and CDR2 is SYDVKM. This CDR3 reads CASTLRQAYGYTF. The CDR3, as DNA: TGTGCCAGCACCCTCCGACAGGCCTATGGCTACACCTTC.

The CDR3 reads CASTLVARGGDSYEQYF. Written as DNA, the CDR3 is TGTGCCAGCACCTTAGTGGCAAGAGGGGGTGACTCCTACGAGCAGTACTTC. The chain recombines TRBV5-5 with TRBJ2-7, with D maybe TRBD1 (6 bases). V was clipped by 6 bases and J by 0 bases, with 22 bases between them. Germline loops: CDR1 SGHKS, CDR2 YYEKEE (reference sequence). The CDR3 is 17 residues long.

The V and J genes are TRBV11-2 and TRBJ2-1; D may be TRBD2 (6 bases). Trimming took off 3 bases at V and 3 bases at J, with 12 bases between the two ends. The germline V gene encodes CDR1 SGHAT and CDR2 FQNNGV. The CDR3 is made up of 15 amino acids. The CDR3 coding sequence is TGTGCCAGCAGCTTGGAGGGTTTCGTCTACAATGAGCAGTTCTTC. Its translation is CASSLEGFVYNEQFF.

The chain uses TRBV30 and TRBJ1-2; D is undetermined. CDR1 is GTSNPN, CDR2 SVGIG, per germline (reference sequence). V dropped 6 bases and J dropped 4 bases, with 15 bases sitting between them. The length of the CDR3 is 13 residues. In DNA, the CDR3 is TGTGCCTGCCCCCGAGGTTTTTTCTATGGCTACACCTTC. This codes for CACPRGFFYGYTF.

The J gene is TRBJ1-5, the V gene TRBV5-1, with D uncertain. From germline, CDR1 is SGHRS and CDR2 YFSETQ. The ends were cut back, 4 bases at V and 9 bases at J, with 11 bases in the middle. The CDR3 extends over 12 amino acids. The CDR3 region is CASSDVTGPQHF. DNA for the CDR3: TGCGCCAGCAGCGATGTCACGGGGCCCCAGCATTTT. Based on the CDR3 plus reference TRBV5-1 and TRBJ1-5, the full variable domain is KAGVTQTPRYLIKTRGQQVTLSCSPISGHRSVSWYQQTPGQGLQFLFEYFSETQRNKGNFPGRFSGRQFSNSRSEMNVSTLELGDSALYLCASSDVTGPQHFGDGTRLSIL.

The chain is built from TRBV15 and TRBJ2-7; 8 bases line up with TRBD1. CDR3 length equals 14 residues. Losses at the gene ends were 0 bases for V and 2 bases for J; bases not matched to a gene: 0. Germline V gives CDR1 LNHNV, CDR2 YYDKDF (reference sequence). CDR3 amino acids: CATSRDRGPYEQYF. The DNA for the CDR3 is TGTGCCACCAGCAGAGACAGGGGGCCCTACGAGCAGTACTTC.

V gene TRBV9 combines with J gene TRBJ2-5; maybe TRBD1 (5 bases). Trimming cost V 4 bases and J 1 base, with 8 bases left between them. CDR1 is SGDLS, CDR2 YYNGEE, per germline. This CDR3 comprises 13 residues. The CDR3 sequence: CASSQTAQETQYF. CDR3 nucleotides: TGTGCCAGCAGCCAGACAGCCCAAGAGACCCAGTACTTC.

The chain employs TRBV6-4 and TRBJ2-1; a weak D match, TRBD2 (6 bases). V lost 8 bases and J lost 9, with 17 bases in between. Looked up from germline, CDR1 is MRHNA and CDR2 is SNTAGT. The CDR3 length is 13 residues. Here the CDR3 DNA reads TGTGCCAGCGCGGAGGGTGGACGTAGTGAGCAGTTCTTC. It encodes CASAEGGRSEQFF.

The chain carries TRBV5-4 and TRBJ2-5; 7 nucleotides align to TRBD1. CDR3 length: 13 amino acids. J was trimmed by 9 bases and V by 4 bases; bases with no gene match: 9. Looked up from germline, CDR1 is SGHNT and CDR2 is YYREEE (reference sequence). This CDR3 is CASSTGQALAQYF. DNA for the CDR3: TGTGCCAGCAGCACCGGACAGGCCCTGGCCCAGTACTTC.

The V gene is TRBV5-5, the J gene TRBJ1-2, with TRBD1 matching over 7 bases. Losses at the gene ends were 0 bases for V and 8 bases for J; bases not matched to a gene: 13. The CDR3 covers 16 residues. CDR1 and CDR2 from the germline V gene are SGHKS and YYEKEE (reference sequence). The CDR3 sequence: CASSLDVSRQGIGYTF. CDR3 DNA sequence: TGTGCCAGCAGCTTGGACGTATCTCGACAGGGTATCGGCTACACCTTC.

The V gene is TRBV9, the J gene TRBJ1-4; no reliable D call. The CDR3 is 13 residues long. Germline loops: CDR1 SGDLS, CDR2 YYNGEE. V was shortened by 4 bases and J by 0 bases, with 4 bases between the two germline ends. The chain's CDR3 is CASSPTTNEKLFF. The CDR3 DNA sequence: TGTGCCAGCAGCCCTACAACTAATGAAAAACTGTTTTTT.

This sequence joins TRBV19 and TRBJ2-2, with unresolved D. The V end lost 0 bases, the J end lost 2 bases, and 7 bases lay between the germline ends. CDR1 is LNHDA, CDR2 SQIVND, per germline (reference sequence). The CDR3 spans 15 residues. CDR3 in amino acids: CASSIDSTNTGELFF. The CDR3 region has the DNA TGTGCCAGTAGTATAGACTCGACTAACACCGGGGAGCTGTTTTTT.

The chain recombines TRBV18 with TRBJ1-5; 7 bases are a match to TRBD1. After removal of 5 bases from V and 3 bases from J, the junction contained 4 bases not matched to a gene. This CDR3 comprises 14 residues. Germline assignment: CDR1 KGHSH and CDR2 LQKENI. CDR3 nucleotides: TGTGCCAGCTCAACCGGGACAGACAATCAGCCCCAGCATTTT. Amino acid sequence: CASSTGTDNQPQHF.

V gene TRBV30 combines with J gene TRBJ1-5; TRBD1 is a possible D gene (6 bases). The V end was cut by 4 bases, the J end by 0 bases, with 25 bases between. The germline V gene has CDR1 GTSNPN and CDR2 SVGIG (reference sequence). The CDR3 is 19 residues long. The CDR3: CAWTAIGGQMLYSNQPQHF. The CDR3 bases are TGTGCCTGGACCGCAATTGGGGGACAAATGCTTTATAGCAATCAGCCCCAGCATTTT.

The chain joins TRBV5-6 to TRBJ2-7, with a weak D call TRBD2 (5 bases). Germline V gene data show CDR1 as SGHDT and CDR2 as YYEEEE. The CDR3 covers 13 residues. Trimming left V 2 bases short and J 0 bases short, with 6 bases between. The CDR3 sequence: CASSFGLSYEQYF. In DNA, the CDR3 is TGTGCCAGCAGCTTTGGACTCTCCTACGAGCAGTACTTC.

V and J are TRBV28 and TRBJ1-2, with 7 nucleotides matching TRBD1. This CDR3 region has 14 residues. Germline V gene lookup returns CDR1 MDHEN and CDR2 SYDVKM. Trimming removed 5 bases from V and 3 bases from J; junction bases left unmatched: 6. The CDR3 is CASSAVRGDYGYTF. As DNA, the CDR3 is TGTGCCAGCAGTGCCGTCAGGGGGGACTATGGCTACACCTTC.

The genes are TRBV9 and TRBJ2-3, with 7 bases fitting TRBD2. The CDR3 totals 16 residues. The germline V gene has CDR1 SGDLS and CDR2 YYNGEE. V lost 3 bases, J lost 3 bases, and 10 bases stayed unmatched. The CDR3 DNA follows: TGTGCCAGCAGCGGCGGCGGGAGCGTCCAGACAGATACGCAGTATTTT. It yields the protein CASSGGGSVQTDTQYF.